Sequencing of this TCR beta chain was carried out in a study of response to subunit inactivated influenza vaccine. One entry per CDR3 protein, called by TCRdb with MiXCR from the RT-PCR reads. The table has some 520,000 distinct CDR3 sequences, approximately 15% seen once; the top ten hold 2.5% to 3.5%. This CDR3 region has 15 residues. V lost 5 bases and J lost 0, with 17 bases in between. CDR1 is DFQATT, CDR2 SNEGSKA, per germline (reference sequence). Sequenced material: CD4+ T cells sorted from PBMCs, taken around 25 months after vaccination. V is TRBV20-1 and J is TRBJ2-7, with D possibly TRBD2 on 6 matching bases. The sequence came from a man aged 45-69 years who received an inactivated influenza vaccine. In nucleotides, the CDR3 is TGCAGTGCTTCTTCGGGACTCCTGAACTCCTACGAGCAGTACTTC. Its translation is CSASSGLLNSYEQYF.